The rows below give T cell receptor beta chains drawn from one sample of a study of control samples from healthy donors and cancer patients. TCRdb keeps only in-frame clones here, not all; method: immunoSEQ multiplex PCR. The sample has 130,000 or so clones, around 94% seen once. The material sequenced was PBMCs. These receptors were collected from a man aged 55 to 70 with colorectal cancer. The CDR3 runs from the conserved cysteine through the conserved F or W. Each record gives: J gene, V gene, clone size, D gene, CDR3 protein, CDR3 DNA. A D gene is named only where the DNA matches it firmly. Part of the rows lack a size; the others show once, few, many or a class for expanded clones.

>TRBJ2-7|TRBV11-2|.|.
CASSLDHGYEQYF
TGTGCCAGCAGCTTAGATCACGGGTACGAGCAGTACTTC
>TRBJ1-6|TRBV28|once|TRBD1
CASSYGQGNSPLHF
TGTGCCAGCAGTTACGGACAGGGTAATTCACCCCTCCACTTT
>TRBJ1-1|TRBV29-1|.|.
CSVVLGAMNTEAFF
TGCAGCGTTGTACTAGGGGCTATGAACACTGAAGCTTTCTTT
>TRBJ2-2|TRBV18|.|.
CASSPSSGLAPGELFF
TGTGCCAGCTCACCCAGTTCCGGTCTAGCCCCCGGGGAGCTGTTTTTT
>TRBJ1-5|TRBV20-1|.|.
CSASRLNQPQHF
TGCAGTGCTAGTCGGCTAAATCAGCCCCAGCATTTT
>TRBJ2-1|TRBV27|.|TRBD2
CASSSGGEQFF
TGTGCCAGTTCCTCGGGAGGTGAGCAGTTCTTC
>TRBJ1-1|TRBV19|.|TRBD1
CASNGQGKVEAFF
TGTGCCAGTAACGGACAGGGGAAGGTTGAAGCTTTCTTT
>TRBJ2-7|TRBV5-6|once|.
CASSLISAGLIEQYF
TGTGCCAGCAGCTTAATCTCGGCAGGGTTAATCGAGCAGTACTTC
>TRBJ1-1|TRBV29-1|.|.
CSVARVLGTEAFF
TGCAGCGTTGCAAGGGTTCTAGGCACTGAAGCTTTCTTT
>TRBJ2-2|TRBV6-2/TRBV6-3|.|TRBD1
CASSYYLTGGTGELFF
TGTGCCAGCAGTTACTATTTGACAGGGGGGACCGGGGAGCTGTTTTTT
>TRBJ1-1|TRBV4-2|.|.
CASSQDNVGYSLRGTEAFF
TGTGCCAGCAGCCAAGATAATGTGGGATACTCCCTCCGGGGGACTGAAGCTTTCTTT
>TRBJ2-2|TRBV11-3|.|.
CASSLEAGADTGELFF
TGTGCCAGCAGCTTAGAGGCGGGGGCCGACACCGGGGAGCTGTTTTTT
>TRBJ2-5|TRBV27|.|.
CASTPSGTRETQYF
TGTGCCAGCACCCCCTCTGGCACCCGGGAGACCCAGTACTTC
>TRBJ2-7|TRBV29-1|.|.
CSVGEGVGSYEQYF
TGCAGCGTCGGGGAGGGGGTTGGCTCCTACGAGCAGTACTTC
>TRBJ2-3|TRBV5-8|.|.
CASNPLAISTDTQYF
TGTGCCAGCAACCCGCTCGCGATTAGTACAGATACGCAGTATTTT
>TRBJ2-7|TRBV3-1/TRBV3-2|.|.
CASSQDRRRSYEQYF
TGTGCCAGCAGCCAAGATAGGCGGCGCTCCTACGAGCAGTACTTC
>TRBJ1-5|TRBV29-1|.|.
CSVGGGNQPQHF
TGCAGCGTTGGGGGGGGCAATCAGCCCCAGCATTTT
>TRBJ1-2|TRBV5-1|.|.
CASSGDLSPYGYTF
TGCGCCAGCAGCGGGGATCTATCCCCCTATGGCTACACCTTC
>TRBJ2-1|TRBV5-6|.|.
CASSPYVSSNNEQFF
TGTGCCAGCAGCCCCTACGTTAGTAGCAACAATGAGCAGTTCTTC
>TRBJ1-5|TRBV2|.|.
CASSEAVPGLFNQPQHF
TGTGCCAGCAGTGAAGCAGTGCCAGGACTATTCAATCAGCCCCAGCATTTT
>TRBJ1-1|TRBV4-2|.|.
CASSQTVNTEAFF
TGTGCCAGCAGCCAGACAGTGAACACTGAAGCTTTCTTT
>TRBJ1-6|TRBV30|.|TRBD1
CAWSRTGSPLHF
TGTGCCTGGAGTAGGACAGGGTCACCCCTCCACTTT
>TRBJ2-3|TRBV23-1|.|TRBD1
CASSLVSWTGGSADTQYF
TGCGCCAGCAGTCTCGTAAGCTGGACAGGGGGAAGCGCAGATACGCAGTATTTT
>TRBJ2-7|TRBV5-1|.|TRBD2
CASSWEQGRSGGYEQYF
TGCGCCAGCAGCTGGGAGCAAGGACGGAGCGGGGGTTACGAGCAGTACTTC
>TRBJ2-1|TRBV18|.|TRBD1
CASSLRSGQGGDEQFF
TGTGCCAGCTCACTACGCTCGGGACAGGGGGGCGATGAGCAGTTCTTC
>TRBJ2-3|TRBV5-4|.|TRBD2
CASSLRSTSGGPDTQYF
TGTGCCAGCAGCTTGAGATCGACTAGCGGGGGTCCAGATACGCAGTATTTT
>TRBJ1-1|TRBV19|.|.
CASSISVNTEAFF
TGTGCCAGTAGTATTTCAGTGAACACTGAAGCTTTCTTT
>TRBJ1-1|TRBV10-3|.|.
CAIRGNGTFF
TGTGCCATCAGGGGCAACGGAACTTTCTTT
>TRBJ1-2|TRBV19|.|.
CASSIDIRTVYGYTF
TGTGCCAGTAGTATAGATATAAGGACGGTCTATGGCTACACCTTC
>TRBJ2-3|TRBV30|.|.
CAWSVVTDTQYF
TGTGCCTGGAGTGTAGTCACAGATACGCAGTATTTT
>TRBJ2-3|TRBV12-3/TRBV12-4|.|.
CASSPRGTQYF
TGTGCCAGCAGTCCCCGGGGGACGCAGTATTTT
>TRBJ2-3|TRBV2|.|.
CASSDSGWADTQYF
TGTGCCAGCAGTGATTCGGGCTGGGCAGATACGCAGTATTTT
>TRBJ2-1|TRBV5-4|.|.
CASTKDQGIEQFF
TGTGCCAGCACCAAGGACCAGGGCATTGAGCAGTTCTTC
>TRBJ2-3|TRBV6-2/TRBV6-3|.|TRBD1
CASSYTTGQGSDTQYF
TGTGCCAGCAGTTACACGACGGGACAGGGGTCAGATACGCAGTATTTT
>TRBJ2-1|TRBV27|.|TRBD2
CASSLVGTRGHNEQFF
TGTGCCAGCAGTCTTGTCGGGACTAGAGGGCACAATGAGCAGTTCTTC
>TRBJ1-1|TRBV11-2|.|TRBD1
CASSFRGPTEAFF
TGTGCCAGCAGCTTCAGGGGGCCCACTGAAGCTTTCTTT
>TRBJ1-6|TRBV19|.|.
CASSIDGNSPLHF
TGTGCCAGTAGTATAGACGGTAATTCACCCCTCCACTTT
>TRBJ1-1|TRBV7-9|once|.
CASSILGVNTEAFF
TGTGCCAGCAGCATCTTAGGGGTGAACACTGAAGCTTTCTTT
>TRBJ2-7|TRBV21-1|.|.
CASSMNRIYEQYF
TGTGCCAGCAGCATGAACAGGATATACGAGCAGTACTTC
>TRBJ1-1|TRBV5-1|once|TRBD1
CASSLGGGRTEAFF
TGCGCCAGCAGCTTGGGAGGGGGCCGAACTGAAGCTTTCTTT
>TRBJ1-5|TRBV6-5|.|.
CASSRRLGSNQPQHF
TGTGCCAGCAGTCGGAGGTTAGGCAGCAATCAGCCCCAGCATTTT
>TRBJ1-2|TRBV30|.|TRBD1
CAWSQGAYNGYTF
TGTGCCTGGAGCCAGGGGGCGTATAATGGCTACACCTTC
>TRBJ2-7|TRBV9|.|TRBD1
CASSPRDRGAYEQYF
TGTGCCAGCAGCCCCCGGGACAGGGGTGCCTACGAGCAGTACTTC